This T cell receptor beta chain was sequenced for a study of blood T cells in healthy people across ages. The use of a sample-barcoded 5' primer and a J-beta primer mix characterized a second PCR of about 7 to 12 cycles. TCRdb redid the calling of the 5' RACE reads with MiXCR, one entry per CDR3 protein. The repertoire holds 550,000 to 650,000 distinct CDR3 sequences, with approximately 26% as singletons. CDR1 MNHEY and CDR2 SMNVEV come from the germline V gene (reference sequence). The ends lost 5 bases at V and 5 bases at J; junction bases unmatched: 5. The CDR3 runs to 15 residues. This clonotype was observed at least ten times. The same data also went into a second study, on T cells of mothers and their children.

Sequenced material: blood. The genes are TRBV27 and TRBJ2-1, with 11 bases identical to TRBD2. This receptor was taken from a boy between 2 and 10 years old in good health. Here the CDR3 reads CASSLTGLADNEQFF. The DNA of the CDR3 is TGTGCCAGCAGTCTCACGGGACTAGCGGACAATGAGCAGTTCTTC.